What follows describes a single T cell receptor beta chain. Its antigen remains unknown. The TCRbeta library was prepared with unique molecular identifiers. TCRdb processed the PCR reads anew with MiXCR; each CDR3 protein has one entry. The sample yields 300,000 to 400,000 distinct CDR3 sequences, approximately 23% seen once. This sample is part of a study of T-cell reconstitution after alpha-beta-depleted transplantation in children. Overall study results and limits: The main origin of T-cell counts and diversity one year after transplant was newly produced T cells. Expanded graft clones, several hundred of them, were reportedly the source of alpha-beta T cells about two months after transplant. Some patients owed their high day-60 TCRbeta diversity to surviving recipient T cells and thymic progenitors.

V dropped 4 bases and J dropped 0 bases, with 13 bases sitting between them. CDR1 SGHRS and CDR2 YFSETQ come from the germline V gene. CDR3 size: 15 residues. The TCR comes from a male patient between 5 and 17 years old who had a stem cell transplant for acute lymphoblastic leukemia, so the T cells may come from the graft donor. Sequencing used PBMCs, mostly from graft donor cells, obtained 180 days after TCRalphabeta/CD19-depleted stem cell transplant. The rearrangement links TRBV5-1 to TRBJ1-2; D is ambiguous. The CDR3 DNA sequence: TGCGCCAGCAGCCGCGGACCGATAGCTAACTATGGCTACACCTTC. Translating it yields CASSRGPIANYGYTF.